The sequence of this T cell receptor (beta chain) was determined in a study of Graves' ophthalmopathy and Graves' hyperthyroidism. In germline, CDR1 is SGHTA, CDR2 FQGNSA. V lost 5 bases and J 5 bases, leaving 9 bases between the germline ends. CDR3 length: 12 residues. Investigators amplified TCR beta CDR3 regions from RNA transcripts. Scientists carried out first-round RT-PCR using HTBI primers and then a second-round multiplex PCR. From the multiplex PCR reads, TCRdb called clonotypes with MiXCR, one entry per CDR3 protein. This table has more than 1,000,000 distinct CDR3 sequences, about 38% appearing once.

This receptor was taken from an adult man with Graves' hyperthyroidism. Sequenced material: peripheral blood or thyroid tissue (not recorded which). The chain carries TRBV7-2 and TRBJ1-2; a weak D match, TRBD1 (6 bases). CDR3 nucleotide sequence: TGTGCCAGCAGCAACAGGGCGTATGGCTACACCTTC. This sequence encodes CASSNRAYGYTF.